These T cell receptor beta chains were read from a single sample in a study of T-cell memory formation after mild COVID-19. TCRdb independently ran MiXCR on the 5' RACE reads; one entry per CDR3 protein. The table has hundreds of thousands of distinct CDR3 sequences, over 20% seen once. Sequencing input: PBMCs or a T cell subset sorted from them (not recorded which). The receptors originated from an adult woman who had mild COVID-19 (a few samples of this study predate the infection). Cell type and time point are not known. CDR3s include the opening cysteine and the closing phenylalanine or tryptophan. D genes are given only for firm matches. Where a row states a size, it is once, few, many or the class of an expanded clone; other rows omit it.

D gene: TRBD1
clone size: NA
J gene: TRBJ2-2
V gene: TRBV9
CDR3 DNA: TGTGCCAGCAGCGTAGTAGGGGGCGGACCCGGGGAGCTGTTTTTT
CDR3 protein: CASSVVGGGPGELFF

D gene: TRBD1
clone size: few
J gene: TRBJ2-1
V gene: TRBV20-1
CDR3 DNA: TGCAGTGCTAGGGAAGGGACAGACTACAATGAGCAGTTCTTC
CDR3 protein: CSAREGTDYNEQFF

D gene: TRBD1
clone size: few
J gene: TRBJ1-2
V gene: TRBV6-5
CDR3 DNA: TGTGCCAGCCGTGGGACAGGGATCACTAATGGCTACACCTTC
CDR3 protein: CASRGTGITNGYTF

D gene: NA
clone size: NA
J gene: TRBJ1-3
V gene: TRBV4-1
CDR3 DNA: TGCGCCAGCAGCCCCGGACGGGCGGTTTCTGGAAACACCATATATTTT
CDR3 protein: CASSPGRAVSGNTIYF

D gene: TRBD2
clone size: NA
J gene: TRBJ2-3
V gene: TRBV20-1
CDR3 DNA: TGCAGTGCTAGAGCCAGACTAGCGGGGGGGCAAGATACGCAGTATTTT
CDR3 protein: CSARARLAGGQDTQYF

D gene: TRBD1
clone size: few
J gene: TRBJ1-2
V gene: TRBV6-2/TRBV6-3
CDR3 DNA: TGTGCCAGTAAGACAGGGGCCCTACTTGGCTACACCTTC
CDR3 protein: CASKTGALLGYTF

D gene: NA
clone size: few
J gene: TRBJ2-6
V gene: TRBV5-1
CDR3 DNA: TGCGCCAGCAGCTTGGCCGCGCACTCTGGGGCCAACGTCCTGACTTTC
CDR3 protein: CASSLAAHSGANVLTF

D gene: NA
clone size: few
J gene: TRBJ2-3
V gene: TRBV3-1
CDR3 DNA: TGTGCCAGCAGCAGAGTAGGAGGGCCCTCAGATACGCAGTATTTT
CDR3 protein: CASSRVGGPSDTQYF

D gene: NA
clone size: many
J gene: TRBJ2-1
V gene: TRBV12-3/TRBV12-4
CDR3 DNA: TGTGCCAGCAGCTTAAGCTCCTACAATGAGCAGTTCTTC
CDR3 protein: CASSLSSYNEQFF

D gene: NA
clone size: NA
J gene: TRBJ2-3
V gene: TRBV7-3
CDR3 DNA: TGTGCCAGCAGCTCCGCCGCAGATACGCAGTATTTT
CDR3 protein: CASSSAADTQYF

D gene: NA
clone size: NA
J gene: TRBJ2-3
V gene: TRBV9
CDR3 DNA: TGTGCCAGCAGCGTAGGGAGTCCAGATACGCAGTATTTT
CDR3 protein: CASSVGSPDTQYF

D gene: TRBD2
clone size: NA
J gene: TRBJ2-5
V gene: TRBV12-3/TRBV12-4
CDR3 DNA: TGTGCCAGCAGTGGAAAGCGGGAGGGCAGACGAGAATCCCAAGAGACCCAGTACTTC
CDR3 protein: CASSGKREGRRESQETQYF

D gene: TRBD1
clone size: NA
J gene: TRBJ2-2
V gene: TRBV2
CDR3 DNA: TGTGCCAGCAGTGAGGGGACAGCCCCCGGGCCCAAAACCGGGGAGCTGTTTTTT
CDR3 protein: CASSEGTAPGPKTGELFF

D gene: TRBD1
clone size: NA
J gene: TRBJ1-1
V gene: TRBV18
CDR3 DNA: TGTGCCAGCTCACCACCGACAGGGGGGAACACTGAAGCTTTCTTT
CDR3 protein: CASSPPTGGNTEAFF

D gene: NA
clone size: NA
J gene: TRBJ2-1
V gene: TRBV20-1
CDR3 DNA: TGCAGTGCGACCACCGGCGGGTTTGGCGGTGAGCAGTTCTTC
CDR3 protein: CSATTGGFGGEQFF

D gene: TRBD1
clone size: NA
J gene: TRBJ1-3
V gene: TRBV7-9
CDR3 DNA: TGTGCCGGTAGGACAGGCTCCTCTGGAAACACCATATATTTT
CDR3 protein: CAGRTGSSGNTIYF

D gene: TRBD1
clone size: few
J gene: TRBJ1-2
V gene: TRBV24-1
CDR3 DNA: TGTGCCACCAGTGGCCAAACCTCGGGGACAGCATCATTCTATGGCTACACCTTC
CDR3 protein: CATSGQTSGTASFYGYTF

D gene: NA
clone size: NA
J gene: TRBJ2-7
V gene: TRBV7-2
CDR3 DNA: TGTGCCAGCAGCTTATCGAGGCAGGGGTTACATGGCTACGAGCAGTACTTC
CDR3 protein: CASSLSRQGLHGYEQYF

D gene: TRBD1
clone size: NA
J gene: TRBJ1-3
V gene: TRBV20-1
CDR3 DNA: TGCAGTGCTAGAGGGGTAGGACAGGGAAATCCCTCCTCTGGAAACACCATATATTTT
CDR3 protein: CSARGVGQGNPSSGNTIYF

D gene: TRBD1
clone size: NA
J gene: TRBJ1-3
V gene: TRBV5-5
CDR3 DNA: TGTGCCAGCAGCCTGACCGGGACAGAGGATTTT
CDR3 protein: CASSLTGTEDF

D gene: NA
clone size: few
J gene: TRBJ1-1
V gene: TRBV7-9
CDR3 DNA: TGTGCCAGCAGCTGGGGACAAGCACCGAACACTGAAGCTTTCTTT
CDR3 protein: CASSWGQAPNTEAFF

D gene: NA
clone size: NA
J gene: TRBJ1-2
V gene: TRBV24-1
CDR3 DNA: TGTGCCACCAGTGATTGGGGGCACTATGGCTACACCTTC
CDR3 protein: CATSDWGHYGYTF

D gene: NA
clone size: NA
J gene: TRBJ2-1
V gene: TRBV20-1
CDR3 DNA: TGCAGTGGGGGGGCCAGCTCGGGTGAGCAGTTCTTC
CDR3 protein: CSGGASSGEQFF

D gene: NA
clone size: NA
J gene: TRBJ1-1
V gene: TRBV21-1
CDR3 DNA: TGTGCCAGCAGCAAAGCCGGGAGGGCATTGGGTAACACTGAAGCTTTCTTT
CDR3 protein: CASSKAGRALGNTEAFF

D gene: TRBD2
clone size: NA
J gene: TRBJ2-1
V gene: TRBV7-9
CDR3 DNA: TGTGCCAGCAGCTTAGGTATGCTAGCGGGAGCCTCACGGGGTTTGAATGAGCAGTTCTTC
CDR3 protein: CASSLGMLAGASRGLNEQFF

D gene: NA
clone size: few
J gene: TRBJ2-1
V gene: TRBV6-5
CDR3 DNA: TGTGCCAGCAGTCTGGGTCTCGCCACCAAAGAGCAGTTCTTC
CDR3 protein: CASSLGLATKEQFF

D gene: NA
clone size: few
J gene: TRBJ2-1
V gene: TRBV18
CDR3 DNA: TGTGCCAGCTCACCACTGCCGGGGCCCGGAGGCCTCAATGAGCAGTTCTTC
CDR3 protein: CASSPLPGPGGLNEQFF

D gene: NA
clone size: NA
J gene: TRBJ2-2
V gene: TRBV4-2
CDR3 DNA: TGTGCCAGCAGCCAAGAACTCTACACCGGGGAGCTGTTTTTT
CDR3 protein: CASSQELYTGELFF

D gene: NA
clone size: few
J gene: TRBJ1-6
V gene: TRBV5-1
CDR3 DNA: TGCGCCAGCAGCCTAAGCGGAAGTTCACCCCTCCACTTT
CDR3 protein: CASSLSGSSPLHF

D gene: TRBD1
clone size: NA
J gene: TRBJ2-7
V gene: TRBV9
CDR3 DNA: TGTGCCAGCAGCGCCTCGACAGGGGTGGCGTACTTC
CDR3 protein: CASSASTGVAYF

D gene: NA
clone size: NA
J gene: TRBJ2-1
V gene: TRBV5-1
CDR3 DNA: TGCGCCAGCGGTTCGTCTCTGACCTCTGAGCAGTTCTTC
CDR3 protein: CASGSSLTSEQFF

D gene: NA
clone size: NA
J gene: TRBJ1-5
V gene: TRBV6-2/TRBV6-3
CDR3 DNA: TGTGCCAGCAGTTACACCGACTTCAGGGTCTCAGGGAATCAGCCCCAGCATTTT
CDR3 protein: CASSYTDFRVSGNQPQHF

D gene: NA
clone size: NA
J gene: TRBJ1-1
V gene: TRBV5-1
CDR3 DNA: TGCGCCAGCAGCTTTCTTGGACAGCTGAACACTGAAGCTTTCTTT
CDR3 protein: CASSFLGQLNTEAFF

D gene: NA
clone size: NA
J gene: TRBJ2-3
V gene: TRBV5-1
CDR3 DNA: TGCGCCAGCAGCTTGAGATCAATCACAGATACGCAGTATTTT
CDR3 protein: CASSLRSITDTQYF

D gene: TRBD2
clone size: few
J gene: TRBJ2-3
V gene: TRBV6-2/TRBV6-3
CDR3 DNA: TGTGCCAGCAGTAAATCTAGCGGGACCTTCACAGATACGCAGTATTTT
CDR3 protein: CASSKSSGTFTDTQYF

D gene: TRBD1
clone size: many
J gene: TRBJ1-5
V gene: TRBV27
CDR3 DNA: TGTGCCAGCAGTTTAAACAGGGGTTTTAATCAGCCCCAGCATTTT
CDR3 protein: CASSLNRGFNQPQHF

D gene: TRBD1
clone size: NA
J gene: TRBJ1-5
V gene: TRBV20-1
CDR3 DNA: TGCAGTGCTTCAAGGACAGGTAATAGCAATCAGTACCAGCATTTT
CDR3 protein: CSASRTGNSNQYQHF

D gene: TRBD2
clone size: NA
J gene: TRBJ2-1
V gene: TRBV9
CDR3 DNA: TGTGCCAGCAGTTCGGAGGGCGGGAGGAACTACAATGAGCAGTTCTTC
CDR3 protein: CASSSEGGRNYNEQFF

D gene: NA
clone size: few
J gene: TRBJ1-6
V gene: TRBV5-1
CDR3 DNA: TGCGCCACAAGGGGGAGTCTAAATTCACCCCTCCACTTT
CDR3 protein: CATRGSLNSPLHF

D gene: TRBD2
clone size: NA
J gene: TRBJ2-3
V gene: TRBV4-1
CDR3 DNA: TGCGCCAGCAGCCTATCTGGACTAGCCCGCGCAGATACGCAGTATTTT
CDR3 protein: CASSLSGLARADTQYF

D gene: NA
clone size: NA
J gene: TRBJ1-1
V gene: TRBV7-9
CDR3 DNA: TGTGCCAGCAGCACAGCGCCGAACACTGAAGCTTTCTTT
CDR3 protein: CASSTAPNTEAFF

D gene: NA
clone size: NA
J gene: TRBJ2-5
V gene: TRBV6-5
CDR3 DNA: TGTGCCAGCAGTAACATGGAGGGGCTTGGGGAGACCCAGTACTTC
CDR3 protein: CASSNMEGLGETQYF